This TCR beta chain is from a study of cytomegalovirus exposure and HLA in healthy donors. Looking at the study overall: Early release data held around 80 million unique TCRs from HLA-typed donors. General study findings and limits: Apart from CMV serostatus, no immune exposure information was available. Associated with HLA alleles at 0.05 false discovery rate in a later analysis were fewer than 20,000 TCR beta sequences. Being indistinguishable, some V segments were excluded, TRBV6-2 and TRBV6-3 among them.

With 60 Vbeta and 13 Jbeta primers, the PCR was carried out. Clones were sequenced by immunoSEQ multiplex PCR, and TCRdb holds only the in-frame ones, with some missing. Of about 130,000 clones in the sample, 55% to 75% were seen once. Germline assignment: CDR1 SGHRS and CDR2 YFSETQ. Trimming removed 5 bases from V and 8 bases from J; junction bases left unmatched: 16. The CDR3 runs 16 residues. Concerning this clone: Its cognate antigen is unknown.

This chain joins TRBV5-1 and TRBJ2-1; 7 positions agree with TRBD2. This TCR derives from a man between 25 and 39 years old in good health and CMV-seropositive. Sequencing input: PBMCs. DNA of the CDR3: TGCGCCAGCAGTCTACTAGGCGGGAGTATCTCGGATGAGCAGTTCTTC. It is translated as CASSLLGGSISDEQFF.